This passage covers 10 T cell receptor beta chains from one sample sequenced in a study of technical replicates of blood from a few donors. Libraries were prepared by immunoSEQ multiplex PCR; TCRdb keeps only in-frame clonotypes and omits some of them. The table lists about 80,000 clones, 86% of them singletons. The material sequenced was PBMCs. All receptors derive from a human donor in good health. Some clones in this sample may be carry-over from other donors' samples.

V gene TRBV27 combines with J gene TRBJ2-1; 9 nucleotides align to TRBD2. V was clipped by 3 bases and J by 7 bases; unmatched bases: 10. The germline gives CDR1 MNHEY, CDR2 SMNVEV (reference sequence). There are 16 residues in the CDR3. CDR3 DNA sequence: TGTGCCAGCAGTTTTGGCGGGCTAGCGGGAAGGAATGAGCAGTTCTTC. It is translated as CASSFGGLAGRNEQFF.

The chain is built from TRBV19 and TRBJ1-5; D unresolved. This CDR3 region has 13 residues. CDR1 and CDR2 (germline): LNHDA, SQIVND (reference sequence). V lost 0 bases and J lost 6, with 6 bases in between. Here the CDR3 reads CASSIDSSQPQHF. CDR3 sequence (DNA): TGTGCCAGTAGTATAGATTCGTCTCAGCCCCAGCATTTT.

This sequence joins TRBV2 and TRBJ1-3; 8 nucleotides agree with TRBD1. The V segment lost 6 bases and the J segment 2 bases; nucleotides outside the gene matches: 3. CDR1 and CDR2 from the germline V gene are SNHLY and FYNNEI. The length of the CDR3 is 14 residues. The CDR3 bases are TGTGCCAGCAGGGGGACAGGTACTGGAAACACCATATATTTT. Translated: CASRGTGTGNTIYF.

The rearrangement joins TRBV4-2 to TRBJ1-2; 12 bases match TRBD1. Germline trimming cut 1 base from V and 4 bases from J; bases unmatched to any gene: 7. This CDR3 comprises 17 residues. Germline lookup yields CDR1 LGHNA and CDR2 YNFKEQ. The CDR3 DNA reads as TGTGCCAGCAGCCAAGGACGCGGGGACAGGGGGCCCTATGGCTACACCTTC. Its protein product is CASSQGRGDRGPYGYTF.

The chain links TRBV5-1 to TRBJ1-4, with 11 bases identical to TRBD1. J gave up 7 bases and V 1 base, and 6 bases lay outside the gene matches. CDR1 and CDR2 (germline): SGHRS, YFSETQ. The CDR3 runs to 16 residues. The CDR3 DNA sequence: TGCGCCAGCAGCTTGCTTGGACAGGGGGCAGGTGAAAAACTGTTTTTT. Protein product: CASSLLGQGAGEKLFF. The entire variable domain, with the rest obtained from reference TRBV5-1 and TRBJ1-4, is as follows: KAGVTQTPRYLIKTRGQQVTLSCSPISGHRSVSWYQQTPGQGLQFLFEYFSETQRNKGNFPGRFSGRQFSNSRSEMNVSTLELGDSALYLCASSLLGQGAGEKLFFGSGTQLSVL.

V is TRBV4-1 and J is TRBJ1-1; D is perhaps TRBD1 (5 bases). The CDR3 consists of 15 residues. V gave up 2 bases and J gave up 2 bases, with 12 bases separating them. The germline gives CDR1 MGHRA, CDR2 YSYEKL. The CDR3 sequence: CASSQLTAGNTEAFF. DNA of the CDR3: TGCGCCAGCAGCCAATTGACAGCCGGTAACACTGAAGCTTTCTTT.

The rearrangement joins TRBV2 to TRBJ2-1; D unclear. The germline gives CDR1 SNHLY, CDR2 FYNNEI. V gave up 8 bases and J gave up 2 bases, with 4 bases separating them. The CDR3 contains 11 residues. CDR3: CASGPYNEQFF. The CDR3 region has the DNA TGTGCCAGCGGCCCCTACAATGAGCAGTTCTTC.

Here the CDR3 DNA reads TGTGCCAGCAGCTTATCCGGGACAGGGAGTTATCAGCCCCAGCATTTT. Protein product: CASSLSGTGSYQPQHF. The chain is built from TRBV7-9 and TRBJ1-5, with TRBD1 identical over 9 bases. CDR1 and CDR2 from the germline V gene are SEHNR and FQNEAQ (reference sequence). The CDR3 runs to 16 residues. Trimming took 2 bases from V and 5 from J; bases not matched to a gene: 7.

The gene calls are TRBV5-4 and TRBJ2-3, with 9 bases lining up with TRBD2. This CDR3 has 16 amino acids. Per the germline V gene, CDR1 is SGHNT and CDR2 is YYREEE (reference sequence). The V segment lost 0 bases and the J segment 5 bases; nucleotides outside the gene matches: 7. CDR3 in amino acids: CASSLEGREGRDTQYF. The CDR3 region has the DNA TGTGCCAGCAGCTTGGAAGGGCGGGAGGGGAGAGATACGCAGTATTTT. The full variable domain, with the rest looked up from reference TRBV5-4 and TRBJ2-3, is ETGVTQSPTHLIKTRGQQVTLRCSSQSGHNTVSWYQQALGQGPQFIFQYYREEENGRGNFPPRFSGLQFPNYSSELNVNALELDDSALYLCASSLEGREGRDTQYFGPGTRLTVL.

This chain connects TRBV6-6 to TRBJ1-5; 10 nucleotides line up with TRBD1. Germline CDR1 MNHNY, CDR2 SVGAGI (reference sequence). CDR3 length equals 16 residues. With 6 bases clipped from V and 3 bases from J, the junction kept 8 bases outside the gene matches. The CDR3 is CASSVRQGAYNQPQHF. CDR3 bases: TGTGCCAGCAGCGTCCGACAGGGGGCGTACAATCAGCCCCAGCATTTT.